The 2 T cell receptor beta chains reported below all come from one sample, sequenced in a study of cytomegalovirus exposure and HLA in healthy donors. The PCR used 60 Vbeta and 13 Jbeta primers. Sequencing used immunoSEQ multiplex PCR; TCRdb keeps in-frame clones, though not all of them. The sample comprises some 100,000 clones, around 80% of which are singletons, and about 4.2% rests with the top ten. Sequencing input: PBMCs. The receptor source for this set is a woman in her fifties or sixties in good health and CMV-seropositive.

The V and J genes are TRBV14 and TRBJ1-1; D might be TRBD1 (5 bases). In germline, CDR1 is SGHDN, CDR2 FVKESK. The germline V and J ends were trimmed by 2 bases and 5 bases, with 9 bases remaining between them. This CDR3 has 13 residues. This CDR3 is CASSQNQGTEAFF. CDR3 DNA sequence: TGTGCCAGCAGCCAAAATCAGGGAACTGAAGCTTTCTTT. Based on the CDR3 plus reference TRBV14 and TRBJ1-1, the full variable domain is EAGVTQFPSHSVIEKGQTVTLRCDPISGHDNLYWYRRVMGKEIKFLLHFVKESKQDESGMPNNRFLAERTGGTYSTLKVQPAELEDSGVYFCASSQNQGTEAFFGQGTRLTVV.

The table lists this clone with a few counts. The chain links TRBV14 to TRBJ2-1, with TRBD1 matching over 7 bases. This CDR3 spans 15 amino acids. The ends lost 4 bases at V and 7 bases at J; junction bases unmatched: 10. Germline V gene data show CDR1 as SGHDN and CDR2 as FVKESK. This chain's CDR3 is CASSLYEQGKNEQFF. DNA of the CDR3: TGTGCCAGCAGCCTCTATGAACAGGGGAAAAATGAGCAGTTCTTC.